This T cell receptor (beta chain) came from a study of T cells in Graves' hyperthyroidism and ophthalmopathy. Study overall: Before treatment of any kind, peripheral blood was taken at initial diagnosis. Findings and caveats of the study: Within blood appeared most thyroid clonotypes that had expanded above 0.001. Patients with ophthalmopathy were separated from those with stable hyperthyroidism by a 13 V-J model.

In this sample, this clonotype turned up many times. Its antigen is undetermined. Duration under 3 months, a NOSPECS grade of at least 4, and a Clinical Activity Score of at least 3 characterized the ophthalmopathy patients. CDR1 and CDR2 (germline): KGHSH, LQKENI. V lost 2 bases, J lost 2 bases, and 10 bases lay in between. The CDR3 spans 14 residues. Amplification targeted TCR beta CDR3 regions from RNA transcripts. A first-round RT-PCR of the TCR CDR3 used the HTBI primer set. TCRdb reanalysed the multiplex PCR reads using MiXCR and keeps one entry per CDR3 protein. The table has more than 500,000 distinct CDR3 sequences, about 15% seen once.

Sequencing input: blood. This chain joins TRBV18 and TRBJ2-7; D gene ambiguous. This TCR was sampled from a woman in her thirties or forties with Graves' ophthalmopathy. This CDR3 reads CASSPSWNTYEQYF. In DNA form, the CDR3 reads TGTGCCAGCTCACCAAGCTGGAATACCTACGAGCAGTACTTC.